This TCR beta chain was captured by sequencing in a study of T cells in Graves' hyperthyroidism and ophthalmopathy. Background on the study: Peripheral blood was drawn at first diagnosis, prior to all treatment.

As concerns this clonotype: What it binds is unknown.

The CDR3 length is 18 residues. Trimming took 3 bases from V and 2 from J, leaving 21 bases between them. The germline gives CDR1 SGHRS, CDR2 YFSETQ. Amplified TCR beta CDR3 regions derived from RNA transcripts. The TCR CDR3 was amplified in a first-round RT-PCR using the HTBI primer set. Via MiXCR, TCRdb re-called the multiplex PCR reads, giving one row per CDR3 protein. The sample holds approximately 400,000 distinct CDR3 sequences, approximately 17% seen once. Regarding the study as a whole: Blood also held most thyroid clonotypes expanded beyond 0.001.

Sequenced material: blood. The V and J genes are TRBV5-1 and TRBJ1-5, with TRBD1 as a possible D gene (6 bases). This TCR derives from a man aged 18 to 30 with Graves' ophthalmopathy. The CDR3 region is CASSSLSGGAGGNQPQHF. The CDR3 nucleotides are TGCGCCAGCAGCTCCCTCAGCGGGGGGGCCGGCGGCAATCAGCCCCAGCATTTT.